This section outlines one TCR beta chain sequence together with its context. Its antigen remains unknown. TCRdb's table, derived via immunoSEQ multiplex PCR, lists solely in-frame clones and lacks some. The data show some 90,000 clones, with 85% to 95% seen just once and around 0.38% held by the top ten. The data originate from a study of graft-versus-host responses after intestinal transplantation. Study-wide points: Some GvH clones were seen earlier in gut or blood, suggesting intestinal origin.

Trimming removed 5 bases from V and 7 bases from J, with 18 bases in between. Germline CDR1 is SGHVS and CDR2 is FQNEAQ. This CDR3 region has 14 residues. The receptor was isolated from a human donor who was the organ donor for an intestinal transplant. This specimen was unstimulated CD8+ T cells sorted from spleen or lymph node cells, taken before transplant. The J gene is TRBJ2-7, the V gene TRBV7-8; D possibly corresponds to TRBD1 (5 bases). The CDR3 region is CASSPMQGSREQYF. The CDR3 coding sequence is TGTGCCAGCAGCCCCATGCAGGGTTCTCGGGAGCAGTACTTC.